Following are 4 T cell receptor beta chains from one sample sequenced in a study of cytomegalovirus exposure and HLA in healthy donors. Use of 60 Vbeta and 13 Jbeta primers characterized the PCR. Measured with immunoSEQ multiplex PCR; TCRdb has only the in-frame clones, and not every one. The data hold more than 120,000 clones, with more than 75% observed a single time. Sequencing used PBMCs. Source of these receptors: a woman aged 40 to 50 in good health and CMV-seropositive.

This CDR3 reads CASHSGGEETQYF. CDR3 nucleotide sequence: TGTGCCAGCCACTCAGGGGGAGAAGAGACCCAGTACTTC. V is TRBV2 and J is TRBJ2-5, with 7 nucleotides matching TRBD1. This CDR3 has 13 amino acids. Germline loops: CDR1 SNHLY, CDR2 FYNNEI. V trimming: 8 bases; J trimming: 3 bases; junction bases outside the gene matches: 6.

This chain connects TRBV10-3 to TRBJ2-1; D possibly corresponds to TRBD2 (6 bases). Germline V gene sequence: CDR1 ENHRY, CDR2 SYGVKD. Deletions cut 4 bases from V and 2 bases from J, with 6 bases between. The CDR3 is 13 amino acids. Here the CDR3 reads CAISAGAYNEQFF. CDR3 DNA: TGTGCCATCAGTGCGGGAGCCTACAATGAGCAGTTCTTC.

The CDR3 loop is CASSDPLGEQYF. The CDR3 bases are TGTGCCAGCAGTGATCCCCTAGGAGAGCAGTACTTC. The V and J genes are TRBV2 and TRBJ2-7; D is ambiguous. Trimming cost V 3 bases and J 7 bases, with 10 bases left between them. Germline V gives CDR1 SNHLY, CDR2 FYNNEI. The CDR3 is made up of 12 amino acids. The full variable domain, rest sourced from reference TRBV2 and TRBJ2-7, is EPEVTQTPSHQVTQMGQEVILRCVPISNHLYFYWYRQILGQKVEFLVSFYNNEISEKSEIFDDQFSVERPDGSNFTLKIRSTKLEDSAMYFCASSDPLGEQYFGPGTRLTVT.

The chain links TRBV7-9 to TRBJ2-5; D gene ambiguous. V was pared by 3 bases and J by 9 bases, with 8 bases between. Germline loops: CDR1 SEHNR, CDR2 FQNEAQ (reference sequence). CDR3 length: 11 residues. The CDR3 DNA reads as TGTGCCAGCAGCTTCGTTGCGGCCCAGTACTTC. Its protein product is CASSFVAAQYF.